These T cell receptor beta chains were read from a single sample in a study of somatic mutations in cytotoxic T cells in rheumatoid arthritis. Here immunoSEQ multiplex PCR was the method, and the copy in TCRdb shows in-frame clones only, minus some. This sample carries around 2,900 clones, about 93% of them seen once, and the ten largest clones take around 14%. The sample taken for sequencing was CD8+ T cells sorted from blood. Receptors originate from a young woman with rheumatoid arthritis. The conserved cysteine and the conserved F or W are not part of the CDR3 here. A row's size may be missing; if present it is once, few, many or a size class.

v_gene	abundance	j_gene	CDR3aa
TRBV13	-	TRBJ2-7	ASSSVGRADDEQY
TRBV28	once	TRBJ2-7	ASTGGRTGSYEQY
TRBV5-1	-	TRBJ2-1	ASSFLGEQF
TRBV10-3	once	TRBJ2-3	AISPNAEITDTQY
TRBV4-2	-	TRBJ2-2	ASSQEAAGGSTGELF
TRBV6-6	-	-	ASSLRGHEQY
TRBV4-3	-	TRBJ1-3	ASSQASGGNTIY
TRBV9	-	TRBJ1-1	ASSVGQGAWGTEAF
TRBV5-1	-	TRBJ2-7	ASSSPGGGVAYEQY
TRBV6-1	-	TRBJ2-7	ASSESSGGSYEQY
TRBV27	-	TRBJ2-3	ASSISGSTDTQY
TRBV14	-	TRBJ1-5	ASSSGSGNQPQH
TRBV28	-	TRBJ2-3	ASSKTSENTDTQY
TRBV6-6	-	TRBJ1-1	ASSYSTGTEAF
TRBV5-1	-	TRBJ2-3	ASSLAGAGAGDTQY
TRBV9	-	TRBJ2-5	ASSAWDSETQY
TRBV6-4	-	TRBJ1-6	ASWRRINSPLH
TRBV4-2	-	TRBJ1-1	ASSLGTGWTEAF
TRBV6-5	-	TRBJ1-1	ASSPGAGFTEAF
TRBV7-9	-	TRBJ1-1	ASSSQGNTEAF
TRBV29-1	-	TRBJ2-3	SVEGLAGGGSTDTQY
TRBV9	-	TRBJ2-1	ASSSGLASSYNEQF
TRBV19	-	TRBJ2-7	ASGSGTVNEQY
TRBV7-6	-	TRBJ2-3	ASSLESSGGTDTQY
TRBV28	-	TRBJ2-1	ASSLEVSGHNEQF
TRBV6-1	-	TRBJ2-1	ASSEDDRGSYNEQF
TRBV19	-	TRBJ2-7	ASSIAGTGSYEQY
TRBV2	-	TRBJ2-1	ASISGRAGNEQF
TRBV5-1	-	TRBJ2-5	ASSSLTGGEETQY
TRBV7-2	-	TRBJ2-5	ASSLVRGGRETQY
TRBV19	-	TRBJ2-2	ASSIRGGTGELF
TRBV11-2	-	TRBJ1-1	ASSLYGTGLFAEAF
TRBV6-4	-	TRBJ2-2	ASAASNTGELF
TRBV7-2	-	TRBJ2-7	ASSLSSSGEARYEQY
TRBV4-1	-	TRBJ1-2	ASSQLQGEYGYT
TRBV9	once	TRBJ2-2	ASSVGQSNTGELF
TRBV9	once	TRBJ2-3	ASSVAGGGATDTQY
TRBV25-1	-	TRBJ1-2	ASSWTGNGYT
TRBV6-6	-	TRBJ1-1	ASKMGGNTEAF
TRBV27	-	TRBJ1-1	ASSSWDRGDRSLTF